This T cell receptor (beta chain) comes out of a study of T cell changes during pregnancy in multiple sclerosis (dated by TCRdb to between 2019 and 2020). Notes on the research overall: The study looked at changes in the T cell repertoire across pregnancy in women with multiple sclerosis.

Library method: the immunoSEQ multiplex PCR assay. TCRdb took this table from immuneACCESS and kept in-frame rearrangements with V and J called. Such tables lack part of the clones; where checked against another copy, unresolved V genes explain under half of the gap, and the rest is unexplained. This sample lists tens of thousands of clones; 91% were detected once. Of the sample, more than 0.9% is held by the ten largest clones. The CDR3 contains 16 residues, cysteine and phenylalanine counted. Of all the DNA, just the CDR3 is kept, 48 bases in frame from base 1. Points on this clone: The antigen it binds to is not known. No qualities accompany the bases; no much larger clone lies one base away.

The V gene is TRBV21-1 and the J gene is TRBJ2-1; the table's D call, TRBD2, was not checked against the DNA. TRBV21-1 is classified as a pseudogene. The source was peripheral blood, collected after pregnancy. The sequence derives from a female donor in good health, enrolled as a control in a pregnancy study. The CDR3 reads CASSKALLAGEGEQFF. The nucleotides read TGTGCCAGCAGCAAAGCATTGCTAGCGGGAGAAGGGGAGCAGTTCTTC.